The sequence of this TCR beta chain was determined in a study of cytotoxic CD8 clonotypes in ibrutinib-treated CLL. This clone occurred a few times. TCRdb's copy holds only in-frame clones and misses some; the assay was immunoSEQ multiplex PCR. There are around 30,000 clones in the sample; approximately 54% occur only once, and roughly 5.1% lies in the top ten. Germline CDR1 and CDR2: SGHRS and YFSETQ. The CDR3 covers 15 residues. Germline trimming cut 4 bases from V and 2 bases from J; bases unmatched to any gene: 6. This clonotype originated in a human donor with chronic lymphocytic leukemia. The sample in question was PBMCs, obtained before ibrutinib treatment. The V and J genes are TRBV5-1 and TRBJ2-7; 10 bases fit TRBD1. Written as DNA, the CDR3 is TGCGCCAGCAGCACGGCCGGGACAGGGGCCTACGAGCAGTACTTC. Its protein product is CASSTAGTGAYEQYF.